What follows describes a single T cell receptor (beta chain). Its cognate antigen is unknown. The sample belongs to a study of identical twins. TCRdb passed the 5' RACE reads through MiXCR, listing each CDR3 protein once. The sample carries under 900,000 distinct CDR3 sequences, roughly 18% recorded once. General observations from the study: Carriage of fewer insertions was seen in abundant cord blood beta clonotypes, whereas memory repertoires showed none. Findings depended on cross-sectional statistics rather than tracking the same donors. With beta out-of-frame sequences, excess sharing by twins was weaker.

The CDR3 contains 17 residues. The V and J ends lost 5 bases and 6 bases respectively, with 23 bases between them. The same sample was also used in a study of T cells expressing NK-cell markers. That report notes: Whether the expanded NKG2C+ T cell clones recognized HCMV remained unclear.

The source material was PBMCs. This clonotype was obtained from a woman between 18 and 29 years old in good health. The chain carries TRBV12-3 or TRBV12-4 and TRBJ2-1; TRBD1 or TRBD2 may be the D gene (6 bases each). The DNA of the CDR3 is TGTGCCAGCAGTGACGGAGGGGGATGGGCCTATGTCAATGAGCAGTTCTTC. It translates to CASSDGGGWAYVNEQFF.